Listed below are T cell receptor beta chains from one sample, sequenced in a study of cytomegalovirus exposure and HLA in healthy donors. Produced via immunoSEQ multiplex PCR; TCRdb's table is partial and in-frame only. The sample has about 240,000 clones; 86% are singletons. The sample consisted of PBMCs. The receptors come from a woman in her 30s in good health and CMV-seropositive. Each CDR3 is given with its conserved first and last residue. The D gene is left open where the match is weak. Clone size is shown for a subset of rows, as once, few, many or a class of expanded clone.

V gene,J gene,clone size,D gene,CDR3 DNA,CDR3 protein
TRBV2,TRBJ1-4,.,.,TGTGCCAGCGGGAGGGCAGGGGTTGAAAAACTGTTTTTT,CASGRAGVEKLFF
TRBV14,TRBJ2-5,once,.,TGTGCCAGCAGCCGGGACTGGCAAGAGACCCAGTACTTC,CASSRDWQETQYF
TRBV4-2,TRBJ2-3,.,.,TGTGCCAGCAGCCAGGAGGGCCTGCTTACAGATACGCAGTATTTT,CASSQEGLLTDTQYF
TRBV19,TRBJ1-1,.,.,TGTGCCAGTAGTGTCGTTGCCACTCTCACCTACACTGAAGCTTTCTTT,CASSVVATLTYTEAFF
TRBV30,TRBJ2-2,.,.,TGTGCCTGGTTACAGCCGCCGAACACCGGGGAGCTGTTTTTT,CAWLQPPNTGELFF
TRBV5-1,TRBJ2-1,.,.,TGCGCCAGCAGCTTTCCATCCCCCAGTGAGCAGTTCTTC,CASSFPSPSEQFF
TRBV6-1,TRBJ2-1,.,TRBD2,TGTGCCAGCAGTGCTCTAGCGGGGGGACCTGGGGCCAATGAGCAGTTCTTC,CASSALAGGPGANEQFF
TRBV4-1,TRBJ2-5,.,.,TGCGCCAGCAGCCCGAGGGTCCAAGAGACCCAGTACTTC,CASSPRVQETQYF
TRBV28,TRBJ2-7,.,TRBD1,TGTGCCAGCGCCTACAGGGGGGTCTACGAGCAGTACTTC,CASAYRGVYEQYF
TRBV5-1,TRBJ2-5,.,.,TGCGCCAGCAGCCCAGACATTTTAGAGACCCAGTACTTC,CASSPDILETQYF
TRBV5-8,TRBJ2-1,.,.,TGTGCCAGCAGCTTTAAAAATGTCGGGGTCCTCGTCTACAATGAGCAGTTCTTC,CASSFKNVGVLVYNEQFF
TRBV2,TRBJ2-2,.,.,TGTGCCAGCAGCAGACTCATAGCGCGGGAGCTGTTTTTT,CASSRLIARELFF
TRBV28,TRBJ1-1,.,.,TGTGCTGCCGAAGGGGCCGGAACTGAAGCTTTCTTT,CAAEGAGTEAFF
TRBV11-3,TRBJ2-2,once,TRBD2,TGTGCCACCCTGGACCGGACTAGCGGGAACACCGGGGAGCTGTTTTTT,CATLDRTSGNTGELFF
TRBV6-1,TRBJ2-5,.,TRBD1,TGTGCCAGCAGTGGGGGACAGGGGCAGTACTTC,CASSGGQGQYF
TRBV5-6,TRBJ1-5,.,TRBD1,TGTGCCAGCAGCTTGATGGACGCAGGGGGCTTTCAGCCCCAGCATTTT,CASSLMDAGGFQPQHF
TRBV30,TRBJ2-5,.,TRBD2,TGTGCCTGGAGTGGCCGTGGTAGCGGGAGGGGGGAGACCCAGTACTTC,CAWSGRGSGRGETQYF
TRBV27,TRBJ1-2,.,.,TGTGCCAGCAGTTTCCTAACCCCGACAGGTTCCCCATATGGCTACACCTTC,CASSFLTPTGSPYGYTF
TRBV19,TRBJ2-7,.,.,TGTGCCAGTAGTATTCGGCAGGGCTCGAGCTACGAGCAGTACTTC,CASSIRQGSSYEQYF
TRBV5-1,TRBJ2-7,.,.,TGCGCCAGCAGCCCTCCGGCGGGGTCCCTCTACTACGAGCAGTACTTC,CASSPPAGSLYYEQYF
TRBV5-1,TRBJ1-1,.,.,TGCGCCAGCAGCTTGGCCGGGGGGGTCTTAGAAGCTGAAGCTTTCTTT,CASSLAGGVLEAEAFF
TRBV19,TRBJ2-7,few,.,TGTGCCAGTAGTATGAATCAGAACTACGAGCAGTACTTC,CASSMNQNYEQYF
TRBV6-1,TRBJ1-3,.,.,TGTGCCAGCACCCTCAACATTGGAAACACCATATATTTT,CASTLNIGNTIYF
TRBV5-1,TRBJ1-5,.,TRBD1,TGCGCCAGCAGCTGGGACAGCCGGGTAGAGCCCCAGCATTTT,CASSWDSRVEPQHF
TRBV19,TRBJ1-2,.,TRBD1,TGTGCCAGTACCTTGACAGGGGGGATTGATGGCTACACCTTC,CASTLTGGIDGYTF
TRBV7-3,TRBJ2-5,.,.,TGTGCCAGCAGCTCCTTATCGGGGACCCAGTACTTC,CASSSLSGTQYF
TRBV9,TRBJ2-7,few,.,TGTGCCAGCAGCCCGGGGGTTGGGCGGGACTGGTCAAGCGAGCAGTACTTC,CASSPGVGRDWSSEQYF
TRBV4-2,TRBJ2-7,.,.,TGTGCCAGCAGCCAAGAGCATCTACAGGATGGCGCCTACGAGCAGTACTTC,CASSQEHLQDGAYEQYF
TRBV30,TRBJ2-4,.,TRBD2,TGTGCCTGGAGTGACGGGACTATACTAGCCAAAAACATTCAGTACTTC,CAWSDGTILAKNIQYF
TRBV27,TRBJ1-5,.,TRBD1,TGTGCCAGCAGTTCCCGACAGGGGAATCAGCCCCAGCATTTT,CASSSRQGNQPQHF
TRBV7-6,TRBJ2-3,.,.,TGTGCCAGCAGCTTGACGGGGGGCACAGATACGCAGTATTTT,CASSLTGGTDTQYF
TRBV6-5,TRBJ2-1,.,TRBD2,TGTGCCAGCAGTTACTCCAGAATAGCGGGGTACAATGAGCAGTTCTTC,CASSYSRIAGYNEQFF
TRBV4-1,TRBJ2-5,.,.,TGCGCCAGCGGCTGGGGACTGCTAGAGACCCAGTACTTC,CASGWGLLETQYF
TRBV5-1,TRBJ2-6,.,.,TGCGCCAGCAGCTTAGCCTCTGGGGCCAACGTCCTGACTTTC,CASSLASGANVLTF
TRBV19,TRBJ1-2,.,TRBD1,TGTGCCAGTACCCTGGTCGGAACAGGGGGCTCGAATGGCTACACCTTC,CASTLVGTGGSNGYTF
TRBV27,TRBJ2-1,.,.,TGTGCCAGCAGTTTCGGGGGTGAGCAGTTCTTC,CASSFGGEQFF
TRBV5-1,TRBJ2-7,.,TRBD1,TGCGCCAGCAGCGACCTTGGACAGGGGTCCTACGAGCAGTACTTC,CASSDLGQGSYEQYF
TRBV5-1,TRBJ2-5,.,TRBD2,TGCGCCAGCAGCCAGGGACTAGCGTCGGAGACCCAGTACTTC,CASSQGLASETQYF
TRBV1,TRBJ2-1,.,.,TGCACCAGCAGCCAAGAGGGACTACAGATCTACAATGAGCAGTTCTTC,CTSSQEGLQIYNEQFF
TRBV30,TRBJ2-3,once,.,TGTGCCTGGAGTGTTTCCGGAGATACGCAGTATTTT,CAWSVSGDTQYF
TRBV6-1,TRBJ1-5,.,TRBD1,TGTGCCAGCAGTCCAGGGGGCGGGAATCAGCCCCAGCATTTT,CASSPGGGNQPQHF
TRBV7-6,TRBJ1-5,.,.,TGTGCCAGCAGCTTAGGGCCAGACTATCAGCCCCAGCATTTT,CASSLGPDYQPQHF
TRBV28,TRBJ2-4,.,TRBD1,TGTGCCAGCAGTTTACCGCAGGGGGCGATAAACATTCAGTACTTC,CASSLPQGAINIQYF
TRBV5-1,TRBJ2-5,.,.,TGCGCCAGCAGCTCCGGGTTCCAAGAGACCCAGTACTTC,CASSSGFQETQYF
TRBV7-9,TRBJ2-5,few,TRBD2,TGTGCCAGCAGCCAGGGACTAGGAGAGGAGACCCAGTACTTC,CASSQGLGEETQYF
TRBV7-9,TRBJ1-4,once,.,TGTGCCAGCAGCCACCTGCGGGGGACAACTAATGAAAAACTGTTTTTT,CASSHLRGTTNEKLFF
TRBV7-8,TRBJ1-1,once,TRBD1,TGTGCCAGCAGCTTCCAATCAGGGGGATACACTGAAGCTTTCTTT,CASSFQSGGYTEAFF
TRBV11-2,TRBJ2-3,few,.,TGTGCCAGCAGCTTAAATGGGGCGACGCAGTATTTT,CASSLNGATQYF